The sequence of this TCR beta chain was determined in a study of early T cells in non-severe SARS-CoV-2 infection. This CDR3 comprises 14 residues. The germline V gene encodes CDR1 DFQATT and CDR2 SNEGSKA (reference sequence). The V and J ends lost 3 bases and 5 bases, in that order; junction bases with no gene match: 5. Ten or more counts support this clonotype. TCRdb processed the 5' RACE reads anew with MiXCR; each CDR3 protein has one entry. This table holds about 83,000 distinct CDR3 sequences, more than 9% found once. The TCR was taken from an adult who was a healthcare worker with PCR-confirmed SARS-CoV-2 infection or an uninfected control (not recorded which). This material consisted of whole blood, taken at baseline. The V call is TRBV20-1, the J call TRBJ1-5, with 9 bases lining up with TRBD1. This CDR3 is CSARGTGLDQPQHF. For the CDR3, the DNA is TGCAGTGCTAGGGGGACAGGGCTGGATCAGCCCCAGCATTTT.